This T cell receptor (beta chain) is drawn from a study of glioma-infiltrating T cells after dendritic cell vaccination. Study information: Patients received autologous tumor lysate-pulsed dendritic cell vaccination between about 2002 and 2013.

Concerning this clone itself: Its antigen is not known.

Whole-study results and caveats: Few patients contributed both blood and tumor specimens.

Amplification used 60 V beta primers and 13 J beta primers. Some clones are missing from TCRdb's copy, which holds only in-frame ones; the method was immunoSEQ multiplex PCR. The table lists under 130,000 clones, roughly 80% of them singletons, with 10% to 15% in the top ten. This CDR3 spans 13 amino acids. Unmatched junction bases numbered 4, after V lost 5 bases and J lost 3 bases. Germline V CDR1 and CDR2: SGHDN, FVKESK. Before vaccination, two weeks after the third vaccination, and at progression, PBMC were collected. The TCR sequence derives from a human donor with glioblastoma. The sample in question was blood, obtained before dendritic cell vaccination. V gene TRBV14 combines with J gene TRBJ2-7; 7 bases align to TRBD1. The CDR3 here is CASSRGQGYEQYF. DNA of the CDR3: TGTGCCAGCAGCAGGGGGCAGGGCTACGAGCAGTACTTC.